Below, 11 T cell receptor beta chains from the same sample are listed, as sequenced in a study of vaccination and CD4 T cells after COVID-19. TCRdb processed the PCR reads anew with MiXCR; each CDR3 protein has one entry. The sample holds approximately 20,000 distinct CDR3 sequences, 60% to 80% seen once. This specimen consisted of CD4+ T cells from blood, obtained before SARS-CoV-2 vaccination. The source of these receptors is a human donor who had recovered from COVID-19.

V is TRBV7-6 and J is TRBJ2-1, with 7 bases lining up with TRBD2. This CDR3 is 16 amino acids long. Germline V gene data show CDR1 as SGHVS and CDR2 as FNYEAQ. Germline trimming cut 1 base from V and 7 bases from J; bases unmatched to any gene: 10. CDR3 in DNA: TGTGCCAGCAGCTTAGGGGCTAGCGGCCTTTTTAATGAGCAGTTCTTC. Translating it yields CASSLGASGLFNEQFF.

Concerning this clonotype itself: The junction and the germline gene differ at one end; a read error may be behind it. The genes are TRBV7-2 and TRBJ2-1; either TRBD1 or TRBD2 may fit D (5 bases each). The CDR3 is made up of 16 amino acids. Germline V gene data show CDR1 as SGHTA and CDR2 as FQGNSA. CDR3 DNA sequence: TGTGCCAACAGCCCACCCGGGGCGGCTCGAGGCAATGAGCAGTTCTTC. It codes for CANSPPGAARGNEQFF.

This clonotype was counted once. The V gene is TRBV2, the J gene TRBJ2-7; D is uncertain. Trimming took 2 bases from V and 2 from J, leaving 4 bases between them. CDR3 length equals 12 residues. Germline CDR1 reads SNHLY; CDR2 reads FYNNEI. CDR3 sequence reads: CASSEQAYEQYF. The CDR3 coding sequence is TGTGCCAGCAGTGAACAGGCCTACGAGCAGTACTTC.

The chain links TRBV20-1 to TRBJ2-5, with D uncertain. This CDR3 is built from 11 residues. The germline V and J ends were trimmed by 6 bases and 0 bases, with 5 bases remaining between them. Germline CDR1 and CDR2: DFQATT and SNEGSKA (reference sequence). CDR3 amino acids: CSAQHQETQYF. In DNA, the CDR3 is TGCAGTGCCCAGCACCAAGAGACCCAGTACTTC.

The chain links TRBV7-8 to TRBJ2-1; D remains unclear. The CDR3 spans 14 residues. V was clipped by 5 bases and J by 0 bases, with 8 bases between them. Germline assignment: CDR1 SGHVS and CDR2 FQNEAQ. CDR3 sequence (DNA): TGTGCCAGCAGCCCGAACCCCTCCTACAATGAGCAGTTCTTC. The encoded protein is CASSPNPSYNEQFF.

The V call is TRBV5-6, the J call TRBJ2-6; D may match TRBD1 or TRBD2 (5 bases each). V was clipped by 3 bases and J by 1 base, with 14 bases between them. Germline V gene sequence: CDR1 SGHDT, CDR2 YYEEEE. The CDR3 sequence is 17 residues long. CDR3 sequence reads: CASSSLQRGSGANVLTF. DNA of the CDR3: TGTGCCAGCAGCTCACTGCAGAGGGGATCTGGGGCCAACGTCCTGACTTTC.

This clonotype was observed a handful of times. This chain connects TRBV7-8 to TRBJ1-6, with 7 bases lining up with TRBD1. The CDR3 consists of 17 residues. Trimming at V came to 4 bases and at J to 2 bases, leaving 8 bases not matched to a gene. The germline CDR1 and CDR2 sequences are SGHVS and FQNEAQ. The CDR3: CASSSSQGNAYNSPLHF. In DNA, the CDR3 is TGTGCCAGCAGCTCCTCACAGGGGAACGCCTATAATTCACCCCTCCACTTT.

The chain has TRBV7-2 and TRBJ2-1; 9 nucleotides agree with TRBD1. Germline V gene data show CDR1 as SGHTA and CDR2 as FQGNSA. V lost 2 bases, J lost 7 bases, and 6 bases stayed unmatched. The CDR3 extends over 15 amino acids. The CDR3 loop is CASSLSGTGFNEQFF. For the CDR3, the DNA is TGTGCCAGCAGCTTATCCGGGACAGGGTTTAATGAGCAGTTCTTC. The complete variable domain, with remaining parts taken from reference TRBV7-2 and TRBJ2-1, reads GAGVSQSPSNKVTEKGKDVELRCDPISGHTALYWYRQSLGQGLEFLIYFQGNSAPDKSGLPSDRFSAERTGGSVSTLTIQRTQQEDSAVYLCASSLSGTGFNEQFFGPGTRLTVL.

CDR3 DNA: TGTGCCACCAGCAGAGCGGAAGATGGATATGAAAAACTGTTTTTT. Its translation is CATSRAEDGYEKLFF. This chain links TRBV15 with TRBJ1-4, with D hard to call. Trimming took 1 base from V and 6 from J, leaving 12 bases between them. CDR1 is LNHNV, CDR2 YYDKDF, per germline (reference sequence). The CDR3 length is 15 residues.

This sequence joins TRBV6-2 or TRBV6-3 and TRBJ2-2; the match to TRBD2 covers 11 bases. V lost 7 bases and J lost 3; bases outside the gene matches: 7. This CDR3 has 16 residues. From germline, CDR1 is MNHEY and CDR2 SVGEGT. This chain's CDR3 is CASTYSSGRYTGELFF. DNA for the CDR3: TGTGCCAGCACCTACTCTAGCGGGAGGTACACCGGGGAGCTGTTTTTT.

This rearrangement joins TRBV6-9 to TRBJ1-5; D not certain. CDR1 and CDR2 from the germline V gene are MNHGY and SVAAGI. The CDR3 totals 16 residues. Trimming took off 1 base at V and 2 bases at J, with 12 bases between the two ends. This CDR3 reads CASSYLVDSRNQPQHF. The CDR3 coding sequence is TGTGCCAGCAGTTATTTAGTAGACTCCCGCAATCAGCCCCAGCATTTT.